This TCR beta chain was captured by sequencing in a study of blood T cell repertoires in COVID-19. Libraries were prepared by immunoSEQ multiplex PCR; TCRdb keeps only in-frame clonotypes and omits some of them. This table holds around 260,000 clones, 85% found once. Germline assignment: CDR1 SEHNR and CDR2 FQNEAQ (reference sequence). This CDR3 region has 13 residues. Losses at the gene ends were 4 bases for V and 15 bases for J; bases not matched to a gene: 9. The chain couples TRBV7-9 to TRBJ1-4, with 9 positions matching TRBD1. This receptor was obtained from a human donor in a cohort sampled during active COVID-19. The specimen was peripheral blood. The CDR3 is CASSSTAGTGLFF. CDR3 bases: TGTGCCAGCAGCTCCACCGCCGGGACAGGGTTGTTTTTT.